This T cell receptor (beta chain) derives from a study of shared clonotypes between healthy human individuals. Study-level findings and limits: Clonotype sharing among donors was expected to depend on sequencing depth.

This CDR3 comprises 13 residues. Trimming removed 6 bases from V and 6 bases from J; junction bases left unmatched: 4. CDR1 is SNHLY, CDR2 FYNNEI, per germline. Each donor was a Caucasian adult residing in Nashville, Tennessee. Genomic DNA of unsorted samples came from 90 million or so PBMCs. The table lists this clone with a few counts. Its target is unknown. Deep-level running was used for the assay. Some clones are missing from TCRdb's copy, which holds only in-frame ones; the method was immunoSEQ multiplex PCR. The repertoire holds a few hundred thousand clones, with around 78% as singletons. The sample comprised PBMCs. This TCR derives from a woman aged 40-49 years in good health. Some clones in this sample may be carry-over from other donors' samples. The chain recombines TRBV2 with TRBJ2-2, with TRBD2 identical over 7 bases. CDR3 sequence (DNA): TGTGCCAGCAGAGCACTAGCGTCCGGGGAGCTGTTTTTT. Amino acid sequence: CASRALASGELFF.